Shown below are 19 T cell receptor beta chains from a single sample sequenced in a study of metastatic and nonmetastatic thyroid tumors. Nobody among the patients had been given any treatment before thyroid surgery. TCRdb redid the clone calls on the PCR reads using MiXCR. The sample holds 30,000 to 40,000 clones, roughly 26% seen once. The specimen was blood. Receptor source: a female donor with papillary thyroid cancer or a benign thyroid nodule (not recorded which). Some clones in this sample may be carry-over from other donors' samples.

The rearrangement uses TRBV20-1 and TRBJ1-6; TRBD1 agrees at 7 bases. V gave up 1 base and J gave up 6 bases; unmatched junction bases: 18. The length of the CDR3 is 19 residues. Germline-derived CDR1 and CDR2 are DFQATT and SNEGSKA (reference sequence). The CDR3 loop reads CSARGGGAGGPSANSPLHF. CDR3 DNA sequence: TGCAGTGCTAGAGGGGGCGGTGCAGGGGGTCCCTCGGCTAATTCACCCCTCCACTTT.

The gene calls are TRBV4-1 and TRBJ2-7; TRBD2 matches at 10 bases. V shed 1 base and J 4 bases; nucleotides not matched to a gene: 4. The germline CDR1 and CDR2 sequences are MGHRA and YSYEKL. The CDR3 contains 15 residues. The CDR3: CASSQVGLAIYEQYF. In DNA form, the CDR3 reads TGCGCCAGCAGCCAAGTGGGACTAGCGATTTACGAGCAGTACTTC.

The V gene is TRBV29-1, the J gene TRBJ2-5, with 8 positions matching TRBD2. CDR1 SQVTM and CDR2 ANQGSEA come from the germline V gene. CDR3 length equals 13 residues. With V trimmed by 6 bases and J by 7 bases, 10 bases remained unmatched. CDR3 nucleotide sequence: TGCAGCGTGGGGGGGCCCCGGGGGGGGACCCAGTACTTC. It is translated as CSVGGPRGGTQYF.

This chain uses TRBV6-1 with TRBJ1-4; no clear D gene. Germline CDR1 reads MNHNS; CDR2 reads SASEGT. V was cut by 3 bases and J by 2 bases, with 7 bases left in between. This CDR3 has 14 residues. The CDR3 nucleotides read TGTGCCAGCAGTGACGCAGTCACTAATGAAAAACTGTTTTTT. Protein sequence: CASSDAVTNEKLFF.

V usage is TRBV24-1 and J usage is TRBJ2-7; D unclear. The CDR3 has 14 residues. Trimming shortened V by 6 bases and J by 6 bases, and 17 bases separated the two germline ends. Germline V gives CDR1 KGHDR, CDR2 SFDVKD. Written as DNA, the CDR3 is TGTGCCACCAGTATCACGAGACACTCTGGCGAGCAGTACTTC. This translates into CATSITRHSGEQYF.

The chain has TRBV30 and TRBJ2-7; maybe TRBD1 (6 bases). V lost 1 base, J lost 2 bases, and 12 bases lay in between. This CDR3 region has 14 residues. Germline V CDR1 and CDR2: GTSNPN, SVGIG (reference sequence). This chain's CDR3 is CAWSGGPTPYEQYF. The DNA of the CDR3 is TGTGCCTGGAGTGGGGGGCCAACACCCTACGAGCAGTACTTC.

In its sample, this clone was seen a few times. The chain recombines TRBV4-2 with TRBJ1-1, with 7 positions matching TRBD1. The CDR3 totals 16 residues. With V trimmed by 0 bases and J by 3 bases, 7 bases remained unmatched. Germline CDR1 is LGHNA and CDR2 is YNFKEQ. The CDR3 protein is CASSQDWRQGDTEAFF. The CDR3 DNA reads as TGTGCCAGCAGCCAAGATTGGAGGCAGGGGGACACTGAAGCTTTCTTT.

The V and J genes are TRBV2 and TRBJ2-7; the D gene is possibly TRBD2 (5 bases). This CDR3 is built from 11 residues. Germline V gives CDR1 SNHLY, CDR2 FYNNEI. V lost 8 bases and J 4 bases, leaving 9 bases between the germline ends. The CDR3 loop is CASSGWYEQYF. In DNA form, the CDR3 reads TGTGCCAGCTCGGGGTGGTACGAGCAGTACTTC.

This clone was seen repeatedly, ten times or more. The junction shows a germline mismatch at one end, possibly a read error. This rearrangement joins TRBV7-7 to TRBJ2-7; TRBD1 matches 12 bases. CDR3 length: 14 amino acids. Per the germline V gene, CDR1 is SSHAT and CDR2 is FNYEAQ (reference sequence). CDR3 sequence reads: CASSPGQGAGEQYF. The CDR3 DNA follows: TGTGCTAGCAGCCCGGGACAGGGGGCCGGGGAGCAGTACTTC.

This chain connects TRBV12-3 or TRBV12-4 to TRBJ1-1; D ambiguous. V dropped 4 bases and J dropped 12 bases, with 12 bases sitting between them. The CDR3 spans 11 residues. The CDR3 sequence: CASSYARVTFF. DNA for the CDR3: TGTGCCAGCAGTTATGCCCGAGTGACTTTCTTT.

This clone was detected only a few times. The chain combines TRBV2 with TRBJ2-7, with TRBD1 matching over 7 bases. Looked up from germline, CDR1 is SNHLY and CDR2 is FYNNEI. This CDR3 region has 13 residues. The V and J ends lost 3 bases and 7 bases, in that order; junction bases with no gene match: 6. The CDR3 DNA reads as TGTGCCAGCAGTGATTTGAGGGGGCGGGAGCAGTACTTC. This encodes CASSDLRGREQYF.

Only one count was recorded for this clone. The chain employs TRBV4-3 and TRBJ2-7; 9 bases line up with TRBD2. Germline V CDR1 and CDR2: LGHNA, YSLEER. With 0 bases clipped from V and 0 bases from J, the junction kept 3 bases outside the gene matches. This CDR3 contains 16 residues. The CDR3 region has the DNA TGCGCCAGCAGCCAAGAAGCTAGCGGGGCCTCCTACGAGCAGTACTTC. The encoded protein is CASSQEASGASYEQYF.

This clone came up many times. This sequence joins TRBV11-2 and TRBJ2-7; perhaps TRBD1 as D (6 bases). Germline V gene data show CDR1 as SGHAT and CDR2 as FQNNGV. The CDR3 totals 17 residues. V lost 0 bases and J 2 bases, leaving 17 bases between the germline ends. CDR3 in DNA: TGTGCCAGCAGCTTAGAGGGGGCCAGGTCCTCCCCCTACGAGCAGTACTTC. Protein sequence: CASSLEGARSSPYEQYF.

The chain is built from TRBV4-2 and TRBJ1-2; no reliable D call. The germline V and J ends were trimmed by 0 bases and 4 bases, with 12 bases remaining between them. The germline gives CDR1 LGHNA, CDR2 YNFKEQ. The CDR3 length is 15 residues. The CDR3 DNA follows: TGTGCCAGCAGCCAAGATTCGGGAGACCGCTATGGCTACACCTTC. Amino acid sequence: CASSQDSGDRYGYTF.

This clone came up many times. The chain joins TRBV14 to TRBJ1-2; no firm D call. The CDR3 covers 15 residues. V lost 0 bases and J 8 bases, leaving 16 bases between the germline ends. Per the germline V gene, CDR1 is SGHDN and CDR2 is FVKESK. As DNA, the CDR3 is TGTGCCAGCAGCCAAGATAAGTTGGGCCTAATGGGCTACACCTTC. Amino acids: CASSQDKLGLMGYTF.

The chain is built from TRBV11-2 and TRBJ2-7; tentatively, D is TRBD2 (5 bases). The ends were cut back, 3 bases at V and 6 bases at J, with 18 bases in the middle. The V gene's germline CDR1 is SGHAT and CDR2 FQNNGV. The CDR3 spans 15 residues. This chain's CDR3 is CASSLTGEPGFEQYF. CDR3 nucleotide sequence: TGTGCCAGCAGCTTGACCGGGGAACCTGGGTTCGAGCAGTACTTC. Drawing the rest from reference TRBV11-2 and TRBJ2-7, the complete variable domain is EAGVAQSPRYKIIEKRQSVAFWCNPISGHATLYWYQQILGQGPKLLIQFQNNGVVDDSQLPKDRFSAERLKGVDSTLKIQPAKLEDSAVYLCASSLTGEPGFEQYFGPGTRLTVT.

There are a few counts of this clone. A read error may explain this, as a much larger clone is one base away. V is TRBV15 and J is TRBJ2-5; no clear D. Germline values: CDR1 LNHNV, CDR2 YYDKDF (reference sequence). The V gene lost 5 bases and the J gene lost 6 bases, with 13 bases spanning the gap. The CDR3 totals 13 residues. CDR3 in amino acids: CATSGLRNQTQYF. The CDR3 nucleotides are TGTGCCACCAGCGGTCTCAGAAATCAGACCCAGTACTTC.

This clone has a handful of counts. Relative to the germline gene, one junction end is altered; a read error may explain this. The rearrangement joins TRBV3-1 to TRBJ1-1; D may be TRBD1 (5 bases). This CDR3 has 14 residues. The V gene's germline CDR1 is LGHDT and CDR2 YNNKEL (reference sequence). CDR3 sequence: CANSLQDNNTEAFF. As DNA, the CDR3 is TGTGCCAACAGCCTGCAGGACAATAACACTGAAGCTTTCTTT. Full variable domain (remainder filled in from reference TRBV3-1 and TRBJ1-1): DTAVSQTPKYLVTQMGNDKSIKCEQNLGHDTMYWYKQDSKKFLKIMFSYNNKELIINETVPNRFSPKSPDKAHLNLHINSLELGDSAVYFCANSLQDNNTEAFFGQGTRLTVV.

This clone was observed once. The chain employs TRBV20-1 and TRBJ2-7; 8 positions match TRBD1. The CDR3 extends over 15 amino acids. Trimming at V came to 0 bases and at J to 1 base, leaving 5 bases not matched to a gene. From germline, CDR1 is DFQATT and CDR2 SNEGSKA (reference sequence). CDR3 sequence reads: CSARDYRDRSYEQYF. The CDR3 coding sequence is TGCAGTGCTAGAGACTACCGGGACAGGTCCTACGAGCAGTACTTC.